The entry that follows covers one T cell receptor (beta chain) sequence. Its antigen is currently unknown. This entry is derived from a study of shared clonotypes between healthy human individuals. Sequenced by immunoSEQ multiplex PCR; TCRdb stores in-frame clones only, minus some. The sample lists approximately 1.5 million clones, approximately 98% seen once, with approximately 0.45% in the top ten. Study-wide results and caveats: Across subsets, estimated richness was generally greater for naive than for memory populations.

Germline V gene sequence: CDR1 LNHDA, CDR2 SQIVND (reference sequence). The CDR3 spans 13 residues. Trimming took 3 bases from V and 0 from J, leaving 5 bases between them. The rearrangement joins TRBV19 to TRBJ1-2; no clear D gene. The sequenced material came from naive CD4+ T cells sorted from blood. Subset described: CD45RA+ positively selected. The clonotype originates from a man in his thirties or forties in good health. This CDR3 reads CASSMATNYGYTF. The CDR3 nucleotides read TGTGCCAGTAGTATGGCCACTAACTATGGCTACACCTTC.